The next 26 T cell receptor beta chains were all read from a single sample in a study of T cells in localized non-small cell lung cancer. TCRdb's table, derived via immunoSEQ multiplex PCR, lists solely in-frame clones and lacks some. The repertoire holds under 65,000 clones, with roughly 89% as singletons. This specimen was peripheral blood, taken before any cancer treatment. Receptor source: a man aged 40 to 70 with stage I squamous cell lung carcinoma.

The CDR3 spells CASSIVGESNQPQHF. Here the CDR3 DNA reads TGTGCCAGTAGTATAGTAGGGGAAAGCAATCAGCCCCAGCATTTT. The V gene is TRBV19, the J gene TRBJ1-5, with D perhaps matching TRBD1 (5 bases). CDR1 and CDR2 from the germline V gene are LNHDA and SQIVND (reference sequence). The CDR3 consists of 15 residues. V gave up 1 base and J gave up 1 base, with 8 bases separating them.

The chain joins TRBV4-1 to TRBJ2-1; D remains unclear. This CDR3 has 13 amino acids. Trimming pared 0 bases from V and 9 bases from J, leaving 9 bases between. The germline gives CDR1 MGHRA, CDR2 YSYEKL. CDR3 sequence: CASSQDDGSEQFF. The CDR3 nucleotides read TGCGCCAGCAGCCAAGATGACGGGTCTGAGCAGTTCTTC.

V is TRBV19 and J is TRBJ1-5, with D possibly matching TRBD1 (6 bases). Germline CDR1 LNHDA, CDR2 SQIVND (reference sequence). The V end lost 0 bases, the J end lost 14 bases, and 11 bases lay between the germline ends. The length of the CDR3 is 12 residues. CDR3 protein: CASSIDRGREHF. For the CDR3, the DNA is TGTGCCAGTAGTATAGACAGGGGCCGGGAGCATTTT.

The chain couples TRBV19 to TRBJ2-3; TRBD2 matches 13 bases. The V gene's germline CDR1 is LNHDA and CDR2 SQIVND (reference sequence). V was pared by 7 bases and J by 6 bases, with 4 bases of the junction left unmatched. This CDR3 contains 14 residues. Here the CDR3 reads CASTRLAGGDTQYF. CDR3 nucleotide sequence: TGTGCCAGTACCAGACTAGCGGGAGGCGATACGCAGTATTTT. Variable domain in full (rest from reference TRBV19 and TRBJ2-3): DGGITQSPKYLFRKEGQNVTLSCEQNLNHDAMYWYRQDPGQGLRLIYYSQIVNDFQKGDIAEGYSVSREKKESFPLTVTSAQKNPTAFYLCASTRLAGGDTQYFGPGTRLTVL.

This chain links TRBV19 with TRBJ2-5, with 9 bases aligning to TRBD1. The germline V gene has CDR1 LNHDA and CDR2 SQIVND (reference sequence). This CDR3 is 14 amino acids long. Losses at the gene ends were 4 bases for V and 5 bases for J; bases not matched to a gene: 5. The CDR3 DNA follows: TGTGCCAGTAGTAAGGGACAGGGAGGGGAGACCCAGTACTTC. Its translation: CASSKGQGGETQYF.

The chain carries TRBV28 and TRBJ2-6; D is unresolved. Per germline, CDR1 MDHEN and CDR2 SYDVKM. This CDR3 contains 14 residues. The V end was cut by 3 bases, the J end by 2 bases, with 5 bases between. The DNA of the CDR3 is TGTGCCAGCAGTTTGGCAGCTGGGGCCAACGTCCTGACTTTC. Translating it yields CASSLAAGANVLTF.

This clone was found once. The rearrangement uses TRBV4-3 and TRBJ1-5; weak D call: TRBD1 (6 bases). V dropped 0 bases and J dropped 4 bases, with 16 bases sitting between them. Looked up from germline, CDR1 is LGHNA and CDR2 is YSLEER. This CDR3 has 17 residues. The CDR3 protein is CASSQEVFGQINQPQHF. The CDR3 nucleotides are TGCGCCAGCAGCCAAGAGGTCTTTGGACAGATAAATCAGCCCCAGCATTTT.

The J gene is TRBJ2-1, the V gene TRBV2; TRBD1 or TRBD2 may be the D gene (5 bases each). Trimming took 1 base from V and 10 from J, leaving 14 bases between them. The CDR3 sequence is 14 residues long. Germline loops: CDR1 SNHLY, CDR2 FYNNEI. CDR3 nucleotides: TGTGCCAGCAGTGAAGTTTGGGGACGGACAGAGCAGTTCTTC. It specifies CASSEVWGRTEQFF.

J is TRBJ2-5 and V is TRBV5-1; D is perhaps TRBD1 or TRBD2 (7 bases each). CDR3 size: 15 residues. The germline gives CDR1 SGHRS, CDR2 YFSETQ. Trimming left V 0 bases short and J 5 bases short, with 14 bases between. The CDR3 protein is CASSLVGGGLETQYF. CDR3 sequence (DNA): TGCGCCAGCAGCTTGGTGGGAGGGGGCTTGGAGACCCAGTACTTC. The full variable domain, with the rest looked up from reference TRBV5-1 and TRBJ2-5, is KAGVTQTPRYLIKTRGQQVTLSCSPISGHRSVSWYQQTPGQGLQFLFEYFSETQRNKGNFPGRFSGRQFSNSRSEMNVSTLELGDSALYLCASSLVGGGLETQYFGPGTRLLVL.

CDR3 DNA sequence: TGTGCCAGCACCCTGGAGCCCGACAGTAGCAATCAGCCCCAGCATTTT. It specifies CASTLEPDSSNQPQHF. This chain connects TRBV6-6 to TRBJ1-5, with D possibly being TRBD1 (5 bases). CDR1 and CDR2 from the germline V gene are MNHNY and SVGAGI (reference sequence). This CDR3 contains 16 residues. Trimming pared 7 bases from V and 0 bases from J, leaving 16 bases between.

V and J are TRBV5-1 and TRBJ1-5; no clear D gene. Trimming took off 4 bases at V and 3 bases at J, with 8 bases between the two ends. The germline CDR1 and CDR2 sequences are SGHRS and YFSETQ. CDR3 length equals 13 residues. CDR3: CASSPSFNQPQHF. The CDR3 region has the DNA TGCGCCAGCAGCCCCTCCTTCAATCAGCCCCAGCATTTT.

The genes are TRBV6-6 and TRBJ2-5; no clear D gene. Trimming pared 6 bases from V and 3 bases from J, leaving 2 bases between. Germline V gives CDR1 MNHNY, CDR2 SVGAGI (reference sequence). This CDR3 contains 10 residues. The CDR3 DNA reads as TGTGCCAGCAGCGAAGAGACCCAGTACTTC. The encoded protein is CASSEETQYF.

The gene calls are TRBV7-6 and TRBJ1-4, with a tentative D call TRBD1 (5 bases). The V and J ends lost 4 bases and 2 bases respectively, with 17 bases between them. The CDR3 is made up of 17 amino acids. CDR1 is SGHVS and CDR2 is FNYEAQ in the germline V gene. The CDR3 protein is CASSCFPWRGTNEKLFF. The CDR3 coding sequence is TGTGCCAGCAGCTGCTTTCCGTGGCGGGGGACTAATGAAAAACTGTTTTTT.

About this clone: One end of the junction is discordant with germline, which a read error may explain. This rearrangement joins TRBV7-7 to TRBJ1-3; the D is unclear. Germline lookup yields CDR1 SSHAT and CDR2 FNYEAQ (reference sequence). The CDR3 has 13 amino acids. CDR3 coding DNA: TGTGCTAGCAGCTCGAGACTCGGAGACACCATATATTTT. It codes for CASSSRLGDTIYF.

The chain uses TRBV15 and TRBJ2-3; D is perhaps TRBD2 (5 bases). This CDR3 contains 12 residues. The germline V and J ends were trimmed by 10 bases and 0 bases, with 8 bases remaining between them. CDR1 and CDR2 from the germline V gene are LNHNV and YYDKDF (reference sequence). CDR3 sequence: CASGLSTDTQYF. The CDR3 DNA follows: TGTGCCAGCGGACTTAGCACAGATACGCAGTATTTT.

The chain uses TRBV7-9 and TRBJ1-5, with 12 bases matching TRBD1. Germline trimming cut 0 bases from V and 1 base from J; bases unmatched to any gene: 7. Per germline, CDR1 SEHNR and CDR2 FQNEAQ (reference sequence). The CDR3 spans 19 residues. CDR3 nucleotide sequence: TGTGCCAGCAGCTTAGCTCCGGGACAGGGGGCTAGGAGCAATCAGCCCCAGCATTTT. As protein: CASSLAPGQGARSNQPQHF.

The V gene is TRBV7-9, the J gene TRBJ1-2; D is possibly TRBD1 (5 bases). Per the germline V gene, CDR1 is SEHNR and CDR2 is FQNEAQ (reference sequence). This CDR3 region has 16 residues. Trimming removed 3 bases from V and 10 bases from J, with 24 bases in between. The chain's CDR3 is CASSFGPGRVRSDYTF. As DNA, the CDR3 is TGTGCCAGCAGCTTCGGACCGGGACGAGTTAGAAGCGACTACACCTTC.

The chain links TRBV5-4 to TRBJ2-1; the match to TRBD1 covers 10 bases. Per the germline V gene, CDR1 is SGHNT and CDR2 is YYREEE (reference sequence). V trimming: 0 bases; J trimming: 5 bases; junction bases outside the gene matches: 5. The CDR3 extends over 16 amino acids. The CDR3 is CASSLGQGALHNEQFF. CDR3 in DNA: TGTGCCAGCAGCTTGGGACAGGGGGCCCTACACAATGAGCAGTTCTTC.

V gene TRBV5-6 combines with J gene TRBJ2-7, with a tentative D call TRBD2 (6 bases). CDR3 length: 15 amino acids. Germline V gene sequence: CDR1 SGHDT, CDR2 YYEEEE. V was cut by 0 bases and J by 2 bases, with 12 bases left in between. The DNA for the CDR3 is TGTGCCAGCAGCTTGGGGGGACTGGGCCCCTACGAGCAGTACTTC. This encodes CASSLGGLGPYEQYF. Using reference TRBV5-6 and TRBJ2-7 for the parts outside the CDR3, the full variable domain is DAGVTQSPTHLIKTRGQQVTLRCSPKSGHDTVSWYQQALGQGPQFIFQYYEEEERQRGNFPDRFSGHQFPNYSSELNVNALLLGDSALYLCASSLGGLGPYEQYFGPGTRLTVT.

The chain carries TRBV11-2 and TRBJ2-5; 8 positions agree with TRBD1. The J segment lost 5 bases and the V segment lost 1 base, leaving 6 bases of the junction unmatched. The CDR3 has 15 amino acids. Germline CDR1 SGHAT, CDR2 FQNNGV. CDR3: CASSLGPGGEETQYF. CDR3 sequence (DNA): TGTGCCAGCAGCTTAGGGCCAGGGGGCGAGGAGACCCAGTACTTC.

The CDR3 reads CASSFLSSYEQYF. In nucleotides, the CDR3 is TGTGCCAGCAGTTTTTTGTCATCCTACGAGCAGTACTTC. The chain couples TRBV27 to TRBJ2-7; no firm D call. V was shortened by 3 bases and J by 1 base, with 7 bases between the two germline ends. Per germline, CDR1 MNHEY and CDR2 SMNVEV (reference sequence). The CDR3 is made up of 13 amino acids.

The chain couples TRBV9 to TRBJ2-2; D is possibly TRBD1 (5 bases). Germline V gives CDR1 SGDLS, CDR2 YYNGEE. The CDR3 has 15 residues. V was cut by 6 bases and J by 8 bases, with 20 bases left in between. The CDR3 DNA reads TGTGCCAGCAACACCGTCTTAGGGGATTCGGGGGAGCTGTTTTTT. Protein product: CASNTVLGDSGELFF.

V and J are TRBV7-2 and TRBJ2-7; 10 bases line up with TRBD2. Germline V lookup: CDR1 SGHTA, CDR2 FQGNSA. This CDR3 contains 15 residues. The J segment lost 1 base and the V segment lost 0 bases, leaving 0 bases of the junction unmatched. The CDR3 DNA is TGTGCCAGCAGCTTAGCTAGCGGGAGGTCCTACGAGCAGTACTTC. Amino acid sequence: CASSLASGRSYEQYF.

This chain connects TRBV20-1 to TRBJ1-2; D gene ambiguous. Trimming stripped 6 bases from V and 8 bases from J, with 10 bases between. Germline CDR1 DFQATT, CDR2 SNEGSKA (reference sequence). The CDR3 extends over 10 amino acids. As DNA, the CDR3 is TGCAGTGCCCCGTTCCTCGGCTACACCTTC. Protein product: CSAPFLGYTF.

The rearrangement uses TRBV7-3 and TRBJ1-1, with 8 bases lining up with TRBD1. CDR3 length equals 14 residues. Germline V gene data show CDR1 as SGHTA and CDR2 as FQGTGA. J lost 1 base, V lost 2 bases, and 0 bases had no gene match. The DNA for the CDR3 is TGTGCCAGCAGCTTACAGGGGGCGAACACTGAAGCTTTCTTT. The encoded protein is CASSLQGANTEAFF.

The rearrangement uses TRBV4-1 and TRBJ2-1, with 8 bases lining up with TRBD1. Trimming took 0 bases from V and 7 from J; bases not matched to a gene: 8. Germline V lookup: CDR1 MGHRA, CDR2 YSYEKL. The CDR3 spans 16 residues. The CDR3 sequence is CASSQDYGTGQNEQFF. The CDR3 DNA reads TGCGCCAGCAGCCAAGATTATGGGACAGGCCAGAATGAGCAGTTCTTC.